The next 32 T cell receptor beta chains were all read from a single sample in a study of T cell repertoires in cytomegalovirus infection (dated by TCRdb to about 2019). Sequencing was carried out with an Illumina HiSeq 1500. TCRdb applied fastp at Q25 and MiXCR to the public reads, then kept only in-frame beta chains. A single entry per CDR3 protein holds the most common genes and DNA from its merged rows. The sample data list 600,000 to 700,000 distinct CDR3 sequences, and about 30% of these were observed just once. Of the sample, roughly 18% falls within the top ten clones. Their antigen targets remain unknown. The treatment or condition label of this sample denotes: in vitro stimulation with specific CMV peptide epitopes to enrich CMV-specific T cells. Sample: cultured PBMCs, taken from culture after CMV antigen stimulation. Receptors originate from a human donor in good health (CMV status not recorded). Some clones in this sample may be carry-over from other donors' samples.

The CDR3 DNA follows: TGTGCCAGCAGCTTCAAGGTCGGACAGGGGGCGGCGACCTATAATTCACCCCTCCACTTT. Translated, it gives CASSFKVGQGAATYNSPLHF. The chain recombines TRBV5-4 with TRBJ1-6, with TRBD1 identical over 11 bases. V was clipped by 2 bases and J by 2 bases; unmatched bases: 12. The V gene's germline CDR1 is SGHNT and CDR2 YYREEE (reference sequence). CDR3 length: 20 amino acids. Variable domain in full (rest from reference TRBV5-4 and TRBJ1-6): ETGVTQSPTHLIKTRGQQVTLRCSSQSGHNTVSWYQQALGQGPQFIFQYYREEENGRGNFPPRFSGLQFPNYSSELNVNALELDDSALYLCASSFKVGQGAATYNSPLHFGNGTRLTVT.

This clonotype was counted many times. This rearrangement joins TRBV7-2 to TRBJ1-2, with 9 bases lining up with TRBD1. Germline assignment: CDR1 SGHTA and CDR2 FQGNSA. The CDR3 loop spans 15 amino acids. The junction had 7 bases not matched to a gene; V was cut back by 1 base and J by 7 bases. The chain's CDR3 is CASSLEGTGPRGYTF. CDR3 nucleotide sequence: TGTGCCAGCAGCTTAGAAGGGACAGGGCCGCGTGGCTACACCTTC.

This clonotype was counted ten times or more. The chain carries TRBV7-2 and TRBJ2-3; a possible D gene is TRBD1 (6 bases). This CDR3 has 14 residues. V was clipped by 5 bases and J by 1 base, with 10 bases between them. Germline assignment: CDR1 SGHTA and CDR2 FQGNSA. The CDR3 loop reads CASSPRTGTDTQYF. CDR3 in DNA: TGTGCCAGCAGCCCCCGGACAGGCACAGATACGCAGTATTTT.

The table lists this clonotype with a few counts. The rearrangement links TRBV6-2 or TRBV6-3 to TRBJ2-1, with TRBD2 matching over 9 bases. The germline CDR1 and CDR2 sequences are MNHEY and SVGEGT. Trimming removed 8 bases from V and 9 bases from J; junction bases left unmatched: 14. The CDR3 contains 15 residues. The CDR3 bases are TGTGCCAGCGCCGGGACTAGCCCCAAGGGGGGTGAGCAGTTCTTC. This codes for CASAGTSPKGGEQFF.

The sample holds many counts of this clonotype. The V gene is TRBV7-2, the J gene TRBJ2-5; D is perhaps TRBD1 (5 bases). This CDR3 region has 14 residues. The germline V gene encodes CDR1 SGHTA and CDR2 FQGNSA. V was shortened by 5 bases and J by 5 bases, with 15 bases between the two germline ends. The CDR3 protein is CASSTDPAGETQYF. For the CDR3, the DNA is TGTGCCAGCAGCACGGACCCCGCAGGGGAGACCCAGTACTTC.

V is TRBV12-3 or TRBV12-4 and J is TRBJ1-3; D remains unclear. Trimming shortened V by 11 bases and J by 0 bases, and 17 bases separated the two germline ends. This CDR3 is built from 15 residues. CDR3 loop: CASPSTRGSGNTIYF. The CDR3 DNA reads as TGTGCCTCTCCCTCCACTCGGGGCTCTGGAAACACCATATATTTT.

This chain joins TRBV7-2 and TRBJ1-5; D is possibly TRBD1 (6 bases). Trimming shortened V by 1 base and J by 8 bases, and 15 bases separated the two germline ends. CDR3 length: 15 amino acids. Germline V gene sequence: CDR1 SGHTA, CDR2 FQGNSA. The CDR3 region has the DNA TGTGCCAGCAGCTTAGGGCCGGGGGCCCCCGAGCCCCAGCATTTT. Translation: CASSLGPGAPEPQHF.

This chain joins TRBV7-2 and TRBJ2-2; TRBD1 matches 8 bases. CDR3 size: 14 residues. Trimming removed 6 bases from V and 6 bases from J; junction bases left unmatched: 6. CDR1 and CDR2 (germline): SGHTA, FQGNSA. CDR3 nucleotide sequence: TGTGCCAGCAGGCGGGCAGGGGGCTCCGGGGAGCTGTTTTTT. Translating gives CASRRAGGSGELFF.

The V and J genes are TRBV5-1 and TRBJ1-5; TRBD1 matches at 7 bases. The CDR3 is 15 residues long. The ends lost 5 bases at V and 3 bases at J; junction bases unmatched: 8. In germline, CDR1 is SGHRS, CDR2 YFSETQ. The CDR3 DNA follows: TGCGCCAGCAGACCCACAGGGGACCTCAATCAGCCCCAGCATTTT. Its translation is CASRPTGDLNQPQHF.

A note on this clonotype: Germline is not matched at one junction end, which may reflect a read error. The chain links TRBV3-1 to TRBJ2-5; D is ambiguous. There are 13 residues in the CDR3. CDR1 LGHDT and CDR2 YNNKEL come from the germline V gene (reference sequence). For the CDR3, the DNA is TGTGCCAGCAGCCGCCGAGATTGGGTGGGAATGGACTTC. Amino acid sequence: CASSRRDWVGMDF.

The rearrangement uses TRBV7-6 and TRBJ2-5; D perhaps matches TRBD2 (6 bases). The CDR3 contains 13 residues. CDR1 SGHVS and CDR2 FNYEAQ come from the germline V gene. V lost 4 bases and J 4 bases, leaving 10 bases between the germline ends. CDR3 region: CASSSGVTETQYF. The CDR3 DNA reads as TGTGCCAGCAGCTCGGGAGTGACAGAGACCCAGTACTTC.

The chain has TRBV10-2 and TRBJ1-1; TRBD1 agrees at 7 bases. The V gene's germline CDR1 is WSHSY and CDR2 SAAADI. The length of the CDR3 is 16 residues. V was clipped by 4 bases and J by 1 base; unmatched bases: 9. The CDR3 sequence is CASSATPGQQNTEAFF. DNA of the CDR3: TGCGCCAGCAGTGCAACTCCGGGACAGCAGAACACTGAAGCTTTCTTT.

V gene TRBV19 combines with J gene TRBJ1-5, with 7 bases matching TRBD1. Trimming cost V 4 bases and J 7 bases; bases outside gene matches: 4. The CDR3 totals 13 residues. CDR1 and CDR2 (germline): LNHDA, SQIVND (reference sequence). The CDR3 protein is CASSSQGEQPQHF. The CDR3 DNA reads as TGTGCCAGTAGTAGTCAGGGGGAACAGCCCCAGCATTTT. Looking up the rest from reference TRBV19 and TRBJ1-5 gives the full variable domain: DGGITQSPKYLFRKEGQNVTLSCEQNLNHDAMYWYRQDPGQGLRLIYYSQIVNDFQKGDIAEGYSVSREKKESFPLTVTSAQKNPTAFYLCASSSQGEQPQHFGDGTRLSIL.

A remark on this clonotype: This may come from a read error, since a much larger clone is one base off. The V gene is TRBV7-2, the J gene TRBJ2-3; 9 positions match TRBD1. Germline loops: CDR1 SGHTA, CDR2 FQGNSA. This CDR3 region has 14 residues. CDR3 loop: CASRHRGRTNTQYF. CDR3 DNA: TGTGCCAGCAGACACAGGGGGCGCACAAATACGCAGTATTTT.

This clonotype was found a few times. This chain connects TRBV15 to TRBJ1-2; D not certain. The CDR3 has 13 residues. The V and J ends lost 6 bases and 2 bases respectively, with 10 bases between them. CDR1 is LNHNV and CDR2 is YYDKDF in the germline V gene (reference sequence). The CDR3 DNA reads as TGTGCCACCAGTTTCGGCAGGAACTATGGCTACACCTTC. Amino acids: CATSFGRNYGYTF.

The chain couples TRBV27 to TRBJ1-5; 11 bases are a match to TRBD1. Germline CDR1 and CDR2: MNHEY and SMNVEV (reference sequence). The ends lost 6 bases at V and 0 bases at J; junction bases unmatched: 10. The CDR3 contains 18 residues. The CDR3 loop reads CASRRGQGAQYSNQPQHF. The CDR3 DNA is TGTGCCAGCAGACGCGGACAGGGGGCCCAATATAGCAATCAGCCCCAGCATTTT.

The chain is built from TRBV7-2 and TRBJ1-2; 7 bases agree with TRBD1. There are 15 residues in the CDR3. Germline CDR1 is SGHTA and CDR2 is FQGNSA. Unmatched junction bases numbered 10, after V lost 1 base and J lost 8 bases. CDR3 nucleotide sequence: TGTGCCAGCAGCTTAGACCCGACAGGGAATCTAGGCTACACCTTC. Translating it yields CASSLDPTGNLGYTF.

This clonotype was seen more than once but under ten times. The chain uses TRBV11-1 and TRBJ1-1; maybe TRBD1 (5 bases). Germline values: CDR1 SGHAT, CDR2 FQDESV (reference sequence). The length of the CDR3 is 15 residues. Trimming stripped 3 bases from V and 2 bases from J, with 13 bases between. The CDR3 spells CASSFEGAKNTEAFF. DNA of the CDR3: TGTGCCAGCAGCTTCGAAGGGGCGAAAAACACTGAAGCTTTCTTT.

This chain uses TRBV20-1 with TRBJ2-1, with TRBD2 identical over 8 bases. This CDR3 region has 13 residues. The junction had 5 bases not matched to a gene; V was cut back by 7 bases and J by 3 bases. Germline V gene sequence: CDR1 DFQATT, CDR2 SNEGSKA (reference sequence). Here the CDR3 reads CSGQSGGYNEQFF. The DNA of the CDR3 is TGCAGTGGGCAAAGCGGGGGCTACAATGAGCAGTTCTTC.

The chain uses TRBV5-1 and TRBJ2-7; TRBD2 is a possible D gene (5 bases). V lost 4 bases to trimming and J lost 6 bases, with 17 bases between them. The CDR3 spans 14 residues. Germline V CDR1 and CDR2: SGHRS, YFSETQ. The CDR3 reads CASSAGLASTEQYF. CDR3 in DNA: TGCGCCAGCAGCGCCGGACTTGCGAGCACCGAGCAGTACTTC.

The V and J genes are TRBV6-6 and TRBJ1-5; D is ambiguous. Trimming cost V 5 bases and J 5 bases, with 13 bases left between them. Germline loops: CDR1 MNHNY, CDR2 SVGAGI (reference sequence). CDR3 length: 14 residues. Here the CDR3 reads CASSPEAAYQPQHF. Written as DNA, the CDR3 is TGTGCCAGCAGTCCCGAGGCCGCTTATCAGCCCCAGCATTTT.

The chain carries TRBV3-1 and TRBJ1-5; 8 bases fit TRBD1. The germline gives CDR1 LGHDT, CDR2 YNNKEL (reference sequence). The V segment lost 0 bases and the J segment 7 bases; nucleotides outside the gene matches: 2. The CDR3 has 14 amino acids. CDR3 loop: CASSQDRGHQPQHF. The DNA for the CDR3 is TGTGCCAGCAGCCAAGACAGGGGGCACCAGCCCCAGCATTTT.

The sample holds a few counts of this clonotype. The gene calls are TRBV7-9 and TRBJ2-7, with a tentative D call TRBD1 (5 bases). The V gene lost 4 bases and the J gene lost 0 bases, with 10 bases spanning the gap. Germline V gene data show CDR1 as SEHNR and CDR2 as FQNEAQ (reference sequence). The CDR3 totals 14 residues. Here the CDR3 reads CASSSQGSSYEQYF. The CDR3 DNA follows: TGTGCCAGCAGCTCCCAGGGAAGCTCCTACGAGCAGTACTTC.

This chain joins TRBV29-1 and TRBJ2-7; D might be TRBD1 (6 bases). CDR3 length equals 11 residues. Trimming shortened V by 6 bases and J by 5 bases, and 11 bases separated the two germline ends. CDR1 and CDR2 (germline): SQVTM, ANQGSEA. The CDR3 bases are TGCAGCGTGGCAGGGGAGAACGAGCAGTACTTC. Its protein is CSVAGENEQYF.

The chain has TRBV19 and TRBJ1-1, with TRBD1 identical over 7 bases. The CDR3 is made up of 14 amino acids. V was clipped by 3 bases and J by 2 bases; unmatched bases: 3. Germline loops: CDR1 LNHDA, CDR2 SQIVND (reference sequence). This CDR3 is CASSIRDSNTEAFF. CDR3 sequence (DNA): TGTGCCAGTAGTATTCGGGACAGCAACACTGAAGCTTTCTTT. Full variable domain (rest looked up from reference TRBV19 and TRBJ1-1): DGGITQSPKYLFRKEGQNVTLSCEQNLNHDAMYWYRQDPGQGLRLIYYSQIVNDFQKGDIAEGYSVSREKKESFPLTVTSAQKNPTAFYLCASSIRDSNTEAFFGQGTRLTVV.

The rearrangement links TRBV7-3 to TRBJ2-7; D might be TRBD1 (8 bases). The CDR3 is made up of 18 amino acids. CDR1 is SGHTA, CDR2 FQGTGA, per germline. V shed 1 base and J shed 0 bases, with 19 bases lying between them. The CDR3 loop reads CASSLRGGQAASSYEQYF. In nucleotides, the CDR3 is TGTGCCAGCAGCTTAAGGGGGGGACAGGCTGCCAGCTCCTACGAGCAGTACTTC.

Remarks on this clonotype: A much larger clone lies a single base off, so this may be a read error. This chain links TRBV7-2 with TRBJ2-7; D is perhaps TRBD2 (6 bases). Germline V gene lookup returns CDR1 SGHTA and CDR2 FQGNSA. Trimming shortened V by 0 bases and J by 4 bases, and 13 bases separated the two germline ends. CDR3 size: 15 residues. The CDR3, as DNA: TGTGCCAGCAGCTTAGCCGGAGGGCCTCAGTACGAGCAGTACTTC. Translating it yields CASSLAGGPQYEQYF.

The chain joins TRBV6-2 or TRBV6-3 to TRBJ2-1; the D is unclear. Trimming shortened V by 6 bases and J by 8 bases, and 14 bases separated the two germline ends. The CDR3 totals 13 residues. Germline values: CDR1 MNHEY, CDR2 SVGEGT. The CDR3 DNA is TGTGCCAGCAGGAAAGGAACCGGCGATGAGCAGTTCTTC. Its translation is CASRKGTGDEQFF.

J is TRBJ2-3 and V is TRBV7-2; D remains ambiguous. The germline CDR1 and CDR2 sequences are SGHTA and FQGNSA. CDR3 length equals 13 residues. The ends were cut back, 1 base at V and 6 bases at J, with 8 bases in the middle. CDR3 amino acids: CASSLEFEDTQYF. The CDR3 DNA follows: TGTGCCAGCAGCTTAGAGTTCGAGGATACGCAGTATTTT.

The chain couples TRBV20-1 to TRBJ1-4; a weak D match, TRBD1 (5 bases). The V gene lost 3 bases and the J gene lost 0 bases, with 11 bases spanning the gap. Germline V CDR1 and CDR2: DFQATT, SNEGSKA (reference sequence). This CDR3 comprises 15 residues. The CDR3: CSARRGAATNEKLFF. CDR3 sequence (DNA): TGCAGTGCTAGGCGGGGCGCCGCAACTAATGAAAAACTGTTTTTT.

The rearrangement joins TRBV4-3 to TRBJ2-7; tentatively, D is TRBD2 (6 bases). The germline V and J ends were trimmed by 0 bases and 2 bases, with 14 bases remaining between them. CDR1 LGHNA and CDR2 YSLEER come from the germline V gene. CDR3 size: 16 residues. DNA for the CDR3: TGCGCCAGCAGCCAAGATGACGGGGGATCTCCCTACGAGCAGTACTTC. Translated: CASSQDDGGSPYEQYF.

The rearrangement joins TRBV28 to TRBJ1-2; tentatively, D is TRBD1 (5 bases). Trimming took off 2 bases at V and 1 base at J, with 8 bases between the two ends. This CDR3 comprises 14 residues. Germline V gives CDR1 MDHEN, CDR2 SYDVKM. The CDR3 region is CASSLPGHNYGYTF. CDR3 nucleotide sequence: TGTGCCAGCAGTTTACCCGGACATAACTATGGCTACACCTTC.